This T cell receptor (beta chain) stems from a study of blood T cell repertoires in COVID-19. Across the study: Collection of acute and convalescent COVID-19 samples took place in the United States, Italy and Spain.

The repertoire was sequenced with immunoSEQ multiplex PCR; TCRdb's copy has only in-frame clones and lacks some. The sample has about 200,000 clones; about 84% are singletons. Germline CDR1 SGHTA, CDR2 FQGNSA. Trimming pared 0 bases from V and 4 bases from J, leaving 7 bases between. The CDR3 consists of 13 residues. This chain uses TRBV7-2 with TRBJ2-7; D not certain. The receptor comes from a human donor in a cohort sampled during active COVID-19. The sample comprised peripheral blood. DNA of the CDR3: TGTGCCAGCAGCTTAGCGTTCCGTTACGAGCAGTACTTC. Amino acid sequence: CASSLAFRYEQYF. Based on the CDR3 plus reference TRBV7-2 and TRBJ2-7, the full variable domain is GAGVSQSPSNKVTEKGKDVELRCDPISGHTALYWYRQSLGQGLEFLIYFQGNSAPDKSGLPSDRFSAERTGGSVSTLTIQRTQQEDSAVYLCASSLAFRYEQYFGPGTRLTVT.